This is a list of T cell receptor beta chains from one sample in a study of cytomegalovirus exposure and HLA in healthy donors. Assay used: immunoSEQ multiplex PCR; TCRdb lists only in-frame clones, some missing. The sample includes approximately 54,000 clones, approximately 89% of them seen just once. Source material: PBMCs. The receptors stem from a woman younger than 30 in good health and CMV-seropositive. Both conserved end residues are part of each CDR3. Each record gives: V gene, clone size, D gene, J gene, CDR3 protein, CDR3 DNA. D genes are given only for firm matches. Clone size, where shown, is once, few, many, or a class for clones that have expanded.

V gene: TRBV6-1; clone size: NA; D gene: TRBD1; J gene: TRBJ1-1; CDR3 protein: CASSDYGTELSVAAFF; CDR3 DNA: TGTGCCAGCAGTGATTACGGGACAGAACTCTCCGTTGCAGCTTTCTTT
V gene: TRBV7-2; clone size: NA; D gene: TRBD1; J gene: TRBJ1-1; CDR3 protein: CASSTDRGHTEAFF; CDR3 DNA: TGTGCCAGCAGCACGGACAGGGGGCACACTGAAGCTTTCTTT
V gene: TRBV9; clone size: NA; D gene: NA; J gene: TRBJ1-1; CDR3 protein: CASSVEGGKETFF; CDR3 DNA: TGTGCCAGCAGCGTAGAGGGCGGGAAGGAGACTTTCTTT
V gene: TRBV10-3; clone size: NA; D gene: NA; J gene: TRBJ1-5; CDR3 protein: CAIPEGRPHQPQHF; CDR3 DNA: TGTGCCATCCCCGAAGGGAGGCCCCATCAGCCCCAGCATTTT
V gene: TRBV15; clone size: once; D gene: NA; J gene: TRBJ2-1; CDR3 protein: CATSRDRVSGRSYNEQFF; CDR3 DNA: TGTGCCACCAGCAGAGATCGGGTGAGCGGCAGGTCCTACAATGAGCAGTTCTTC
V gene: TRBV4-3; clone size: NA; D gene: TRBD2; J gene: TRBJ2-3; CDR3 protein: CASSYSSGGSTDTQYF; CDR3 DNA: TGCGCCAGCAGCTACTCGAGCGGGGGCAGCACAGATACGCAGTATTTT
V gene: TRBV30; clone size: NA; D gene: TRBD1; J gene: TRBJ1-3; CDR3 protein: CAWTGTGGGNTIYF; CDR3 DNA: TGTGCCTGGACGGGGACAGGAGGTGGAAACACCATATATTTT
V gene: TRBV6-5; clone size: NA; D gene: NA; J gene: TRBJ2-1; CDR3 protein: CASSYSWESSYNEQFF; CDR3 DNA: TGTGCCAGCAGTTACTCGTGGGAGAGCTCCTACAATGAGCAGTTCTTC
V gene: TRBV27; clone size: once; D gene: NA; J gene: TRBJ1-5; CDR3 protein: CASMATPYQPQHF; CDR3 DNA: TGTGCCAGCATGGCAACACCGTACCAGCCCCAGCATTTT
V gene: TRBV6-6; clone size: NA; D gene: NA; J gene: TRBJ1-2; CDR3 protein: CASTTWGGAGGYTF; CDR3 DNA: TGTGCCAGCACCACCTGGGGAGGGGCGGGTGGCTACACCTTC
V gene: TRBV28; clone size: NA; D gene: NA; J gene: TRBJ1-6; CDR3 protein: CASSLYGQGGSPLHF; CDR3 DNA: TGTGCCAGCAGTTTATATGGGCAGGGCGGTTCACCCCTCCACTTT
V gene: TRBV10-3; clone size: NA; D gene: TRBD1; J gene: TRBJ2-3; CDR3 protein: CAINLQGDSTDTQYF; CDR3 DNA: TGTGCCATCAATCTCCAGGGGGATAGCACAGATACGCAGTATTTT
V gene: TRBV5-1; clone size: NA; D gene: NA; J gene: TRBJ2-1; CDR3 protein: CASTTPLQNEQFF; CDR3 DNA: TGCGCCAGCACCACGCCGCTTCAGAATGAGCAGTTCTTC
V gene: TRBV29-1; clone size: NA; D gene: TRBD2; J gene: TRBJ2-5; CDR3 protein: CSAHPASGGRETQYF; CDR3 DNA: TGCAGCGCCCACCCGGCTAGCGGGGGACGAGAGACCCAGTACTTC
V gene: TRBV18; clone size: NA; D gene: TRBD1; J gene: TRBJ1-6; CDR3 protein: CASSPVPGQGNSPLHF; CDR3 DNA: TGTGCCAGCTCACCTGTTCCGGGACAGGGGAATTCACCCCTCCACTTT
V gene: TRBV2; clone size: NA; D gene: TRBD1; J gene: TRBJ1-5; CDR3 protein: CATDRGSNQPQHF; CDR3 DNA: TGTGCCACCGACAGGGGTAGCAATCAGCCCCAGCATTTT
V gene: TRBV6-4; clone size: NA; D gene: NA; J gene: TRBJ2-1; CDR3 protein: CASSGEGGAHNEQFF; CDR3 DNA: TGTGCCAGCAGTGGCGAAGGGGGGGCCCACAATGAGCAGTTCTTC
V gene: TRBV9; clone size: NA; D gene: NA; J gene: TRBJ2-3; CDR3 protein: CASSFRPLPPVRGPTDTQYF; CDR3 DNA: TGTGCCAGCAGCTTTCGTCCCCTCCCCCCGGTCCGCGGGCCCACAGATACGCAGTATTTT
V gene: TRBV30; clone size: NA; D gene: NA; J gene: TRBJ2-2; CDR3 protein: CAWSGTGWLAGELFF; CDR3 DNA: TGTGCCTGGAGTGGTACAGGTTGGTTGGCCGGGGAGCTGTTTTTT
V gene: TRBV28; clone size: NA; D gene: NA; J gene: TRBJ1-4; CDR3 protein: CASSSINSSEKLFF; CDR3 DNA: TGTGCCAGCAGTTCGATAAATAGTAGTGAAAAACTGTTTTTT
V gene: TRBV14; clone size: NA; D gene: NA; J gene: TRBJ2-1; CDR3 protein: CASSQVYEQFF; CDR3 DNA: TGTGCCAGCAGCCAAGTCTATGAGCAGTTCTTC
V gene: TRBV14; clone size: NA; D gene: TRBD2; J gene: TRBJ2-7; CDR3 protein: CASSQISGTNSYEQYF; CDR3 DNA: TGTGCCAGCAGCCAAATTTCCGGGACTAACTCCTACGAGCAGTACTTC
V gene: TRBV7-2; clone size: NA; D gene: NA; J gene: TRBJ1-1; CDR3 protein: CASSLDISNTEAFF; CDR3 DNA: TGTGCCAGCAGCTTAGACATCTCGAACACTGAAGCTTTCTTT
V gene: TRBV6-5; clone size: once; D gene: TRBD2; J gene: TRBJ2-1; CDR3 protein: CASSQGLAGDNEQFF; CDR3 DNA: TGTGCCAGCAGTCAGGGACTAGCGGGGGACAATGAGCAGTTCTTC
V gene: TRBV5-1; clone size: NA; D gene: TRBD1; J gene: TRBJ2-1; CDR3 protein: CASTTYTGQDTYNEQFF; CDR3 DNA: TGCGCCAGCACCACATACACGGGACAGGACACCTACAATGAGCAGTTCTTC
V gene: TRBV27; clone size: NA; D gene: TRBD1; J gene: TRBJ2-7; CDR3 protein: CASSRTGAEQYF; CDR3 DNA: TGTGCCAGCAGCAGAACAGGGGCCGAGCAGTACTTC
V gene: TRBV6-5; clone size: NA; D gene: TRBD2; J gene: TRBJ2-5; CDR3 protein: CASSYVTSGGGETQYF; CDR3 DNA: TGTGCCAGCAGTTATGTGACTAGCGGGGGTGGGGAGACCCAGTACTTC
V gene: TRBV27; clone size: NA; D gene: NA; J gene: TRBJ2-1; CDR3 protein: CASSLRLEDEQFF; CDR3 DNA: TGTGCCAGCAGTTTACGGCTGGAGGATGAGCAGTTCTTC
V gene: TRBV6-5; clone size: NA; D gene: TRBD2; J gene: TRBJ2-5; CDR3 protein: CASRGGSWETQYF; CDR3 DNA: TGTGCCAGCCGGGGGGGGTCCTGGGAGACCCAGTACTTC
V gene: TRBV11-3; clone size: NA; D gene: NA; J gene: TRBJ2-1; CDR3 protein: CASSLDTVNEQFF; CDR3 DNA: TGTGCCAGCAGCTTAGACACGGTCAATGAGCAGTTCTTC
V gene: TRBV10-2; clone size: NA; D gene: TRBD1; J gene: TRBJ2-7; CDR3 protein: CASSNEPRQGLYF; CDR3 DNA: TGCGCCAGCAGTAATGAGCCCCGACAGGGGTTGTACTTC
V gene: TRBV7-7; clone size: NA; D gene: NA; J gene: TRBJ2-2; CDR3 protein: CATGWTGSGELFF; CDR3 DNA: TGTGCTACAGGGTGGACGGGTTCCGGGGAGCTGTTTTTT
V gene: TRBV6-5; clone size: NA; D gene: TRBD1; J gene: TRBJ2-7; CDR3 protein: CASRVDRGDYEQYF; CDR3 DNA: TGTGCCAGCAGAGTAGACAGGGGCGACTACGAGCAGTACTTC
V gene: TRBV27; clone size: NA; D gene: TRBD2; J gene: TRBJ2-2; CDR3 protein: CASSLSLTSPERNTGELFF; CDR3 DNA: TGTGCCAGCAGTTTATCTCTGACTAGCCCGGAGAGAAACACCGGGGAGCTGTTTTTT
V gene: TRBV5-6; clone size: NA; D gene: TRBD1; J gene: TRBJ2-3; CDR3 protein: CASSHWDSYTDTQYF; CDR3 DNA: TGTGCCAGCAGCCACTGGGACAGCTACACAGATACGCAGTATTTT